This T cell receptor (beta chain) appears in the sequencing data of a study of somatic mutations in cytotoxic T cells in rheumatoid arthritis. The assay was immunoSEQ multiplex PCR, and TCRdb's table has in-frame clones only and misses some. The sample has about 26,000 clones; roughly 87% are singletons. Trimming removed 3 bases at V and 6 bases at J, with 14 bases between. The CDR3 runs to 13 residues. Germline-derived CDR1 and CDR2 are GTSNPN and SVGIG (reference sequence). This sequence joins TRBV30 and TRBJ1-2, with a possible D match to TRBD1 (5 bases). Source material: CD8+ T cells sorted from blood. This TCR derives from a man aged 45-65 years in good health. DNA of the CDR3: TGTGCCTGGAGCCCTGGCCAGGGCAATGGCTACACCTTC. Amino acids: CAWSPGQGNGYTF.